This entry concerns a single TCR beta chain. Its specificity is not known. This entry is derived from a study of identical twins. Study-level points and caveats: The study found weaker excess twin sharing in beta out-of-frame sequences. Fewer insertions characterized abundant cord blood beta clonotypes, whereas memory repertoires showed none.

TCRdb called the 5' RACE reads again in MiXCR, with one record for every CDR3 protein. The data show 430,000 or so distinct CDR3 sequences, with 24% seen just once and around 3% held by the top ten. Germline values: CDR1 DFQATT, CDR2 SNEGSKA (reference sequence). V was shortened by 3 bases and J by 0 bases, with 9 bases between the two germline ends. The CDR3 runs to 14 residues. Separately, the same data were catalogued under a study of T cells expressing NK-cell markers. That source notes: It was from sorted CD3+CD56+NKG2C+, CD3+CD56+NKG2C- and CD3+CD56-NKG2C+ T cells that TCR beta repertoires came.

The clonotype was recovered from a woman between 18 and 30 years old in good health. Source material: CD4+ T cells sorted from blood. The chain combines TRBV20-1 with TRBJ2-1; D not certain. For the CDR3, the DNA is TGCAGTGCTAGTTTCGGCAGCTCCTACAATGAGCAGTTCTTC. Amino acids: CSASFGSSYNEQFF.